This T cell receptor (beta chain) was observed in a study of blood T cell repertoires in COVID-19 (dated by TCRdb to about 2020). Regarding the research as a whole: Collaborator samples came from the United States, Italy and Spain and covered acute and convalescent phases of COVID-19. Sample metadata almost always included a de-identified subject ID, COVID-19 status, age in years and sex. The prospective study material was composed of cDNA or gDNA derived from T cells, B-cell-depleted T cells, or PBMCs. Where available, HLA class I and class II types were taken from metadata supplied by the sample provider and were not determined by assay-based typing. The repertoires were released in a freely available public database meant as a resource for research on the immune response to SARS-CoV-2. The samples were drawn from the first 160 participants of the ongoing ImmuneRACE study and from roughly 1,300 subjects provided by 6 global collaborators. The dataset comprised deeply sampled blood TCRbeta repertoires from subjects exposed to, actively infected with, or recovered from COVID-19. Summary of the overall study and its limitations: The amount of clinical and demographic metadata varied by source and participant and was provided uncurated.

CDR1 and CDR2 were assigned from the germline V gene as SGHTS and YDEGEE. The junction shows trimming of 6 bases on V and 0 bases on J, plus 14 bases between the germline ends. The cysteine opens and the phenylalanine closes a CDR3 of 15 amino acids. Only the CDR3 part of the read is kept: 45 bases, read in frame from the first base. The immunoSEQ Assay, a bias-controlled multiplex PCR, was used to amplify TCRbeta CDR3 regions from genomic DNA. Regarding the original processing steps: The number of nucleated cells in each sample was estimated from the amplification of reference gene primers within the assay. To quantify the absolute abundance of each unique TCRbeta CDR3 rearrangement, sequence reads were collapsed and filtered. For each sample, productive Simpson clonality was calculated by taking the square root of Simpson's diversity index across productive rearrangements. In TCRdb, the immuneACCESS table is reduced to in-frame sequences with V and J assigned. These tables do not hold every clone; where another copy was compared, an unresolved V gene accounts for under half, and the others remain unexplained. V, J and clone size derive from that table, while D and trimming were established from the DNA sequence. Present in this sample are tens of thousands of clones, around 90% of which were seen just once. Of the sample, 4.5% to 5.5% falls within the top ten clones.

At one collaborating source in Seattle, patients were enrolled during active infection and were followed longitudinally through the course of disease. Collaborating institutions collected whole blood in K2EDTA tubes following their own protocols. For TCRbeta analysis, collaborators shipped samples as frozen whole blood, isolated PBMCs, or DNA extracted from either of those sample types. Note on this clone: What this receptor recognizes is not known. Base qualities were left out, and no much larger clone turns up one base away.

The sample comprised peripheral blood. The chain is made from TRBV5-8 and TRBJ2-3, with TRBD2 tentatively as D gene (5 bases match). This sequence was found in a man in his 60s with COVID-19, enrolled during active disease. CDR3 reads: CASTDPGSSTDTQYF. The DNA reads TGTGCCAGCACCGACCCGGGAAGCAGCACAGATACGCAGTATTTT.